This note documents a single T cell receptor beta chain sequence. RNA in amounts of about 0.45 to 1 ug was reverse transcribed with random hexamers. Multiplex PCR with immunoSEQ amplified the TCR beta CDR3 across 54 Vbeta and 13 Jbeta. TCRdb used MiXCR to reprocess the immunoSEQ multiplex PCR reads, holding one entry per CDR3 protein. This table has about 140,000 distinct CDR3 sequences, around 96% appearing once. This sample stems from a study of CD8 T cells in Susac syndrome. Germline V gene lookup returns CDR1 SGHTA and CDR2 FQGTGA. Trimming took off 1 base at V and 4 bases at J, with 5 bases between the two ends. CDR3 length: 12 amino acids. TEMRA cells were FACS-enriched, unlike CD8+ and CD4+ T cells, which were negatively isolated.

Sequencing input: CD4+ T cells from PBMCs. The origin of this receptor is a human donor with multiple sclerosis. The chain employs TRBV7-3 and TRBJ2-7; D gene unclear. CDR3 sequence: CASSLNGYEQYF. The CDR3 DNA reads as TGTGCCAGCAGCTTAAACGGATACGAGCAGTACTTC.